These 13 T cell receptor beta chains were sequenced from one sample in a study of T-cell reconstitution after alpha-beta-depleted transplantation in children. Preparing the TCRbeta library involved the use of unique molecular identifiers. Via MiXCR, TCRdb re-called the PCR reads, giving one row per CDR3 protein. This sample has 65,000 to 75,000 distinct CDR3 sequences, with around 4.7% found just once. The sequencing used PBMCs, mostly from graft donor cells, collected 180 days after TCRalphabeta/CD19-depleted stem cell transplant. All receptors come from a boy less than two years old who had a stem cell transplant for acute myeloid leukemia, so the T cells may come from the graft donor.

A note on this clonotype: A much larger clone is a single base away; this may be a read error. This rearrangement joins TRBV30 to TRBJ1-1; tentative D call: TRBD1 (6 bases). The CDR3 covers 13 residues. Germline assignment: CDR1 GTSNPN and CDR2 SVGIG (reference sequence). The CDR3 spells CDWSGQLNTEAFF. CDR3 DNA: TGTGACTGGAGTGGACAGTTGAACACTGAAGCTTTCTTT.

This clonotype has at least ten counts. V gene TRBV27 combines with J gene TRBJ2-7, with D possibly TRBD2 on 7 matching bases. This CDR3 region has 14 residues. V was trimmed by 4 bases and J by 5 bases, leaving 15 bases between them. Germline-derived CDR1 and CDR2 are MNHEY and SMNVEV (reference sequence). The CDR3 sequence is CASSSVGGRDEQYF. The CDR3 region has the DNA TGTGCCAGCAGTTCCGTCGGGGGGCGAGACGAGCAGTACTTC.

There are many counts of this clonotype. V is TRBV4-3 and J is TRBJ1-1; no clear D. Per the germline V gene, CDR1 is LGHNA and CDR2 is YSLEER. CDR3 length: 15 residues. V shed 0 bases and J shed 0 bases, with 8 bases lying between them. The CDR3 sequence: CASSQEWNMNTEAFF. CDR3 DNA sequence: TGCGCCAGCAGCCAAGAATGGAACATGAACACTGAAGCTTTCTTT.

Ten or more counts support this clonotype. V usage is TRBV7-8 and J usage is TRBJ1-1; D is uncertain. The CDR3 covers 16 residues. V lost 1 base, J lost 1 base, and 13 bases lay in between. Germline-derived CDR1 and CDR2 are SGHVS and FQNEAQ. As DNA, the CDR3 is TGTGCCAGCAGCTTAGTCGGGTGGCAAAAGAACACTGAAGCTTTCTTT. This codes for CASSLVGWQKNTEAFF.

This clonotype was counted at least ten times. The chain joins TRBV5-5 to TRBJ2-7, with 7 bases that match TRBD1. The CDR3 has 14 amino acids. Germline loops: CDR1 SGHKS, CDR2 YYEKEE (reference sequence). J lost 2 bases, V lost 0 bases, and 2 bases had no gene match. CDR3 nucleotides: TGTGCCAGCAGCTTGGGGCAGGGGGCCTACGAGCAGTACGTC. Translating it yields CASSLGQGAYEQYV.

This clonotype has at least ten counts. The chain carries TRBV19 and TRBJ2-3; 8 bases are a match to TRBD1. The CDR3 has 16 amino acids. V trimming: 1 base; J trimming: 2 bases; junction bases outside the gene matches: 5. Per germline, CDR1 LNHDA and CDR2 SQIVND (reference sequence). The CDR3 nucleotides are TGTGCCAGTAGTATAGCCGGACAGGGTATCACAGATACGCAGTATTTT. Protein: CASSIAGQGITDTQYF.

This clonotype was recorded at least ten times. The chain joins TRBV20-1 to TRBJ1-3; tentative D call: TRBD1 (5 bases). Germline V CDR1 and CDR2: DFQATT, SNEGSKA (reference sequence). V lost 6 bases to trimming and J lost 0 bases, with 12 bases between them. The CDR3 is made up of 14 amino acids. The CDR3 sequence: CSARQYISGNTIYF. The CDR3 DNA follows: TGCAGTGCCCGACAGTATATCTCTGGAAACACCATATATTTT.

The table lists this clonotype with many counts. This CDR3 is CASGFIRPGSTDTQYF. The CDR3 nucleotides read TGTGCTAGTGGTTTCATCCGGCCCGGCAGCACAGATACGCAGTATTTT. The chain joins TRBV12-5 to TRBJ2-3; D not resolved. V dropped 3 bases and J dropped 0 bases, with 13 bases sitting between them. Germline CDR1 LGHNT, CDR2 FRNRAP. CDR3 length: 16 residues. Full variable domain (outside the CDR3, taken from reference TRBV12-5 and TRBJ2-3): DARVTQTPRHKVTEMGQEVTMRCQPILGHNTVFWYRQTMMQGLELLAYFRNRAPLDDSGMPKDRFSAEMPDATLATLKIQPSEPRDSAVYFCASGFIRPGSTDTQYFGPGTRLTVL.

This chain uses TRBV7-8 with TRBJ1-5; D gene uncertain. V lost 6 bases and J lost 3, with 18 bases in between. The CDR3 runs 16 residues. CDR1 is SGHVS and CDR2 is FQNEAQ in the germline V gene. CDR3 in amino acids: CASSSYEGQNNQPQHF. The DNA of the CDR3 is TGTGCCAGCAGTTCCTACGAAGGGCAGAACAATCAGCCCCAGCATTTT.

This clonotype was found many times. The rearrangement links TRBV4-1 to TRBJ1-5, with TRBD1 as a possible D gene (6 bases). Germline V gives CDR1 MGHRA, CDR2 YSYEKL. Deletions cut 4 bases from V and 4 bases from J, with 11 bases between. The CDR3 has 14 amino acids. For the CDR3, the DNA is TGCGCCAGCAGCCGACAGGTGGATAATCAGCCCCAGCATTTT. It specifies CASSRQVDNQPQHF.

At least ten counts were recorded for this clonotype. The chain links TRBV12-3 or TRBV12-4 to TRBJ2-6; D is unresolved. The CDR3 consists of 16 residues. The V end was cut by 3 bases, the J end by 0 bases, with 9 bases between. CDR3 bases: TGTGCCAGCAGTTTTCCTGGGTACTCTGGGGCCAACGTCCTGACTTTC. It translates to CASSFPGYSGANVLTF.

This clonotype came up many times. V gene TRBV2 combines with J gene TRBJ1-4; 8 bases line up with TRBD1. This CDR3 is 15 amino acids long. The V segment lost 1 base and the J segment 8 bases; nucleotides outside the gene matches: 6. Germline CDR1 SNHLY, CDR2 FYNNEI. The DNA for the CDR3 is TGTGCCAGCAGTGAAGACCCCAGGGGGCGCGAAAAACTGTTTTTT. This codes for CASSEDPRGREKLFF.

This clonotype was observed at least ten times. The J gene is TRBJ2-5, the V gene TRBV7-2; D possibly uses TRBD1 or TRBD2 (6 bases each). Trimming took off 7 bases at V and 1 base at J, with 16 bases between the two ends. Looked up from germline, CDR1 is SGHTA and CDR2 is FQGNSA. The CDR3 has 15 amino acids. The CDR3, as DNA: TGTGCCAGCACCCCCGACCGGGGGCCCCAAGAGACCCAGTACTTC. Its protein is CASTPDRGPQETQYF.